Below, 24 T cell receptor beta chains from the same sample are listed, as sequenced in a study of cytomegalovirus exposure and HLA in healthy donors. Primers for the PCR totalled 60 Vbeta and 13 Jbeta. Produced via immunoSEQ multiplex PCR; TCRdb's table is partial and in-frame only. Of approximately 180,000 clones in the sample, roughly four fifths were seen once. Sequencing was done on a sample of PBMCs. These receptors came from a man aged 18-30 years in good health and CMV-seronegative.

The sample holds one count of this clone. The chain employs TRBV19 and TRBJ2-3; TRBD2 matches at 14 bases. This CDR3 region has 16 residues. Germline trimming cut 5 bases from V and 2 bases from J; bases unmatched to any gene: 3. Germline CDR1 is LNHDA and CDR2 is SQIVND (reference sequence). The CDR3 here is CASSQGLAGVTDTQYF. CDR3 in DNA: TGTGCCAGTAGTCAGGGACTAGCGGGAGTCACAGATACGCAGTATTTT.

The chain uses TRBV11-2 and TRBJ2-5; unclear D gene. Trimming pared 5 bases from V and 5 bases from J, leaving 6 bases between. CDR3 length: 11 residues. Germline V gene data show CDR1 as SGHAT and CDR2 as FQNNGV. The CDR3 reads CASSRRETQYF. The CDR3, as DNA: TGTGCCAGCAGCCGCAGGGAGACCCAGTACTTC. The full variable domain, in which reference TRBV11-2 and TRBJ2-5 provide the parts outside the CDR3, is EAGVAQSPRYKIIEKRQSVAFWCNPISGHATLYWYQQILGQGPKLLIQFQNNGVVDDSQLPKDRFSAERLKGVDSTLKIQPAKLEDSAVYLCASSRRETQYFGPGTRLLVL.

The chain has TRBV14 and TRBJ1-2, with no clear D. V lost 0 bases and J lost 1, with 3 bases in between. Germline-derived CDR1 and CDR2 are SGHDN and FVKESK. The CDR3 loop spans 13 amino acids. Here the CDR3 reads CASSQDYNYGYTF. CDR3 coding DNA: TGTGCCAGCAGCCAAGACTATAACTATGGCTACACCTTC.

The rearrangement uses TRBV6-5 and TRBJ2-5; no reliable D call. The CDR3 length is 13 residues. CDR1 and CDR2 (germline): MNHEY, SVGAGI. Trimming took off 3 bases at V and 5 bases at J, with 10 bases between the two ends. The CDR3 protein is CASSYGRKETQYF. CDR3 nucleotides: TGTGCCAGCAGTTATGGGCGCAAGGAGACCCAGTACTTC.

This sequence joins TRBV19 and TRBJ2-5; TRBD2 matches at 9 bases. V trimming: 5 bases; J trimming: 3 bases; junction bases outside the gene matches: 7. Germline V gene sequence: CDR1 LNHDA, CDR2 SQIVND (reference sequence). The CDR3 consists of 15 residues. The DNA for the CDR3 is TGTGCCAGTAGTCTGAGCGGGGGGACTAAAGAGACCCAGTACTTC. Translating it yields CASSLSGGTKETQYF.

As regards this clone: A junction boundary mismatches the germline segment, possibly from a read error. The chain links TRBV7-9 to TRBJ2-7; 11 bases are a match to TRBD2. This CDR3 is built from 17 residues. Germline CDR1 and CDR2: SEHNR and FQNEAQ (reference sequence). This CDR3 is CSSSLDWTSGFPYEQYF. The CDR3 region has the DNA TGTTCCAGCAGCTTAGATTGGACTAGCGGGTTTCCCTACGAGCAGTACTTC. The full variable domain, completed using reference TRBV7-9 and TRBJ2-7, is DTGVSQNPRHKITKRGQNVTFRCDPISEHNRLYWYRQTLGQGPEFLTYFQNEAQLEKSRLLSDRFSAERPKGSFSTLEIQRTEQGDSAMYLCSSSLDWTSGFPYEQYFGPGTRLTVT.

The gene calls are TRBV28 and TRBJ1-5; D is ambiguous. Trimming took off 5 bases at V and 0 bases at J, with 17 bases between the two ends. CDR1 MDHEN and CDR2 SYDVKM come from the germline V gene. The CDR3 is 17 amino acids. In nucleotides, the CDR3 is TGTGCCAGCAGTCCCCCGGGAGACTTCTATAGCAATCAGCCCCAGCATTTT. Translating it yields CASSPPGDFYSNQPQHF.

The J gene is TRBJ2-2, the V gene TRBV5-1; 9 bases fit TRBD2. CDR1 SGHRS and CDR2 YFSETQ come from the germline V gene. The length of the CDR3 is 17 residues. V shed 4 bases and J 2 bases; nucleotides not matched to a gene: 9. CDR3 protein: CASSQVPSGDNTGELFF. The CDR3 bases are TGCGCCAGCAGCCAAGTTCCTAGCGGGGATAACACCGGGGAGCTGTTTTTT.

J is TRBJ2-5 and V is TRBV7-8; 7 bases are shared with TRBD2. CDR1 is SGHVS and CDR2 is FQNEAQ in the germline V gene. Trimming removed 1 base from V and 1 base from J; junction bases left unmatched: 6. There are 16 residues in the CDR3. The CDR3 loop reads CASSLGEAGRQETQYF. CDR3 DNA: TGTGCCAGCAGCTTAGGGGAAGCGGGGCGCCAAGAGACCCAGTACTTC.

The V gene is TRBV5-4, the J gene TRBJ2-5; 12 nucleotides line up with TRBD2. J gave up 7 bases and V 0 bases, and 10 bases lay outside the gene matches. This CDR3 is built from 17 residues. CDR1 is SGHNT and CDR2 is YYREEE in the germline V gene (reference sequence). The CDR3 spells CASSLAPSGGAEGTQYF. The CDR3, as DNA: TGTGCCAGCAGCTTGGCTCCTAGCGGGGGGGCCGAGGGGACCCAGTACTTC.

The V and J genes are TRBV5-1 and TRBJ2-5; perhaps TRBD2 as D (5 bases). Germline V gene sequence: CDR1 SGHRS, CDR2 YFSETQ. The length of the CDR3 is 13 residues. V was shortened by 3 bases and J by 1 base, with 7 bases between the two germline ends. This chain's CDR3 is CASSYGIQETQYF. Written as DNA, the CDR3 is TGCGCCAGCAGCTACGGGATCCAAGAGACCCAGTACTTC.

The chain joins TRBV18 to TRBJ2-5, with 7 bases fitting TRBD2. V trimming: 6 bases; J trimming: 4 bases; junction bases outside the gene matches: 8. This CDR3 comprises 14 residues. Germline lookup yields CDR1 KGHSH and CDR2 LQKENI. The CDR3 bases are TGTGCCAGCTCCAAGCGGGAACGAGGAGAGACCCAGTACTTC. Amino acid sequence: CASSKRERGETQYF.

CDR3 in DNA: TGTGCCAGCTCTTGGCCACCGAACAATGAGCAGTTCTTC. This encodes CASSWPPNNEQFF. V gene TRBV28 combines with J gene TRBJ2-1; no reliable D call. Germline V gene sequence: CDR1 MDHEN, CDR2 SYDVKM. There are 13 residues in the CDR3. The germline V and J ends were trimmed by 8 bases and 5 bases, with 13 bases remaining between them.

J is TRBJ2-5 and V is TRBV11-2; TRBD2 is a possible D gene (6 bases). V lost 1 base, J lost 4 bases, and 13 bases lay in between. This CDR3 has 15 amino acids. Germline CDR1 SGHAT, CDR2 FQNNGV. As DNA, the CDR3 is TGTGCCAGCAGCTTAGGGGAGGAGGTGGTAGAGACCCAGTACTTC. Residues: CASSLGEEVVETQYF.

The chain combines TRBV5-1 with TRBJ2-3; 7 nucleotides agree with TRBD2. The CDR3 spans 14 residues. V shed 5 bases, J shed 1 base, and the junction held 4 bases outside the gene matches. CDR1 and CDR2 (germline): SGHRS, YFSETQ. CDR3 region: CASRGGLGTDTQYF. The DNA for the CDR3 is TGCGCCAGCAGAGGAGGACTAGGCACAGATACGCAGTATTTT.

This clone was counted a single time. The V gene is TRBV27, the J gene TRBJ2-7, with a possible D match to TRBD1 (6 bases). Trimming took off 3 bases at V and 2 bases at J, with 11 bases between the two ends. CDR3 length equals 14 residues. CDR1 MNHEY and CDR2 SMNVEV come from the germline V gene (reference sequence). CDR3 protein: CASSLGRGPYEQYF. The CDR3 DNA follows: TGTGCCAGCAGTTTGGGCAGGGGACCCTACGAGCAGTACTTC.

This clone was counted once. This rearrangement joins TRBV7-2 to TRBJ2-3; 7 nucleotides line up with TRBD2. The germline gives CDR1 SGHTA, CDR2 FQGNSA. This CDR3 is 16 amino acids long. With 3 bases clipped from V and 2 bases from J, the junction kept 8 bases outside the gene matches. The DNA of the CDR3 is TGTGCCAGCAGCTTGTATCGAGCGGGAAACACAGATACGCAGTATTTT. Translating it yields CASSLYRAGNTDTQYF.

This chain connects TRBV7-8 to TRBJ2-7; 8 bases fit TRBD2. V lost 10 bases to trimming and J lost 4 bases; unmatched junction nucleotides: 12. Germline lookup yields CDR1 SGHVS and CDR2 FQNEAQ. The CDR3 runs 14 residues. The DNA of the CDR3 is TGTGCCATTCTGAGAGCGGGAGAGGGTTACGAGCAGTACTTC. Its translation is CAILRAGEGYEQYF.

The J gene is TRBJ2-2, the V gene TRBV7-8, with 7 bases lining up with TRBD1. J was trimmed by 3 bases and V by 4 bases; bases with no gene match: 8. The germline CDR1 and CDR2 sequences are SGHVS and FQNEAQ. The CDR3 loop spans 16 amino acids. The CDR3 bases are TGTGCCAGCAGCTCAAAGGACAGGCCTCACACCGGGGAGCTGTTTTTT. Its translation is CASSSKDRPHTGELFF. Full variable domain (outside the CDR3, taken from reference TRBV7-8 and TRBJ2-2): GAGVSQSPRYKVAKRGQDVALRCDPISGHVSLFWYQQALGQGPEFLTYFQNEAQLDKSGLPSDRFFAERPEGSVSTLKIQRTQQEDSAVYLCASSSKDRPHTGELFFGEGSRLTVL.

This chain's CDR3 is CASSPPSRGRRDEQYF. The CDR3 DNA is TGTGCCAGCTCACCACCGTCCAGGGGGCGGAGGGACGAGCAGTACTTC. This chain connects TRBV18 to TRBJ2-7, with 8 bases identical to TRBD1. This CDR3 contains 16 residues. V trimming: 0 bases; J trimming: 5 bases; junction bases outside the gene matches: 9. Germline lookup yields CDR1 KGHSH and CDR2 LQKENI.

This clone occurred a few times. The chain links TRBV5-6 to TRBJ2-1, with a weak D call TRBD2 (5 bases). V was shortened by 0 bases and J by 9 bases, with 7 bases between the two germline ends. The CDR3 totals 12 residues. Germline V lookup: CDR1 SGHDT, CDR2 YYEEEE. CDR3 region: CASSLGGAEQFF. The CDR3 DNA reads as TGTGCCAGCAGCTTGGGGGGAGCTGAGCAGTTCTTC.

The gene calls are TRBV28 and TRBJ1-4, with TRBD1 matching over 7 bases. CDR1 and CDR2 (germline): MDHEN, SYDVKM. V dropped 7 bases and J dropped 8; count of bases not matched to a gene: 13. The CDR3 length is 15 residues. CDR3 protein: CASTHPDRRHEKLFF. The CDR3 coding sequence is TGTGCCAGCACCCACCCGGACAGGAGACACGAAAAACTGTTTTTT.

The chain couples TRBV19 to TRBJ2-1, with 10 bases that match TRBD1. With V trimmed by 5 bases and J by 4 bases, 5 bases remained unmatched. This CDR3 spans 15 amino acids. The germline CDR1 and CDR2 sequences are LNHDA and SQIVND (reference sequence). CDR3 coding DNA: TGTGCCAGTAGTCCACGGACAGGGGGGTACAATGAGCAGTTCTTC. Its translation: CASSPRTGGYNEQFF.

The chain carries TRBV7-2 and TRBJ2-1, with D perhaps TRBD2 (5 bases). The germline V gene has CDR1 SGHTA and CDR2 FQGNSA. The CDR3 covers 15 residues. V lost 0 bases and J 8 bases, leaving 14 bases between the germline ends. The CDR3 sequence: CASSLAVSGLDEQFF. The CDR3 region has the DNA TGTGCCAGCAGCTTAGCGGTTAGTGGACTCGATGAGCAGTTCTTC.